These T cell receptor beta chains were read from a single sample in a study of OX40 agonist ivuxolimab in advanced cancers. The protocol was immunoSEQ multiplex PCR, while the TCRdb copy is restricted to in-frame clones and leaves out a portion. The table shows roughly 41,000 clones, with 91% occurring only once. The material sequenced was CD4+ or CD8+ T cells sorted from blood, taken in a trial of the OX40 agonist ivuxolimab. The receptors were gathered from an adult with an advanced solid tumor such as melanoma, head and neck, liver or kidney cancer. The conserved cysteine and the conserved F or W are not part of the CDR3 here. The D gene is left open where the match is weak. Expanded clones are given a class, and other clones once, few, many or no size at all.

d_call	v_call	clone_size	j_call	cdr3_aa
NA	TRBV27	NA	TRBJ2-1	ASSFSVGEQF
NA	TRBV7-3	few	TRBJ2-2	ASSLGIGGELF
TRBD2	TRBV7-8	NA	TRBJ2-3	ASSLDGTSTDTQY
TRBD1	TRBV15	NA	TRBJ2-1	ATSRTGWGEQF
NA	TRBV7-3	NA	TRBJ2-3	ASSSDGTDTQY
TRBD1	TRBV6-6	NA	TRBJ2-1	ASSYGPGQNV
TRBD2	TRBV5-4	NA	TRBJ2-7	ASSLGGFTSSGRGGEQY
TRBD2	TRBV7-2	NA	TRBJ2-4	ASSADSGWPKNIQY
NA	TRBV11-2	NA	TRBJ2-7	ASSLGFRSLNSYEQY
NA	TRBV9	NA	TRBJ2-1	ASSASGAKQF
NA	TRBV5-6	NA	TRBJ2-7	ASSPKEGTVWEQY
NA	TRBV27	NA	TRBJ2-7	ASSFRAENYEQY
NA	TRBV11-3	NA	TRBJ2-1	ASSGAGLGHEQF
TRBD2	TRBV6-4	NA	TRBJ2-2	ASSDSATSGSGELF
NA	TRBV5-6	NA	TRBJ1-5	ASREWGSLAQPQH
NA	TRBV11-2	NA	TRBJ1-1	ASIPTMNTEAF
TRBD2	TRBV5-6	NA	TRBJ2-1	ASSLRTSGGIEQF
TRBD2	TRBV28	NA	TRBJ2-5	ATRRWRGQETQY
NA	TRBV29-1	NA	TRBJ1-2	SVVTPAGAYGYT
NA	TRBV27	NA	TRBJ1-5	ASSFAGGGNQPQH
NA	TRBV25-1	once	TRBJ1-1	ASREGGNTEAF
NA	TRBV15	NA	TRBJ1-2	ATSSRLFRANYGYT
NA	TRBV4-3	NA	TRBJ2-3	ASSQGGPSSWRDTQY
NA	TRBV2	NA	TRBJ1-1	ASSEEFGTEAF
NA	TRBV13	NA	TRBJ2-2	ASSLSGATGELF
NA	TRBV5-4	NA	NA	ASSSGDETYEQY
NA	TRBV11-2	NA	TRBJ1-2	ASSSIGRLEGYT
NA	TRBV21-1	NA	TRBJ1-2	ASSTPRGWIEQNYGYT
TRBD1	TRBV7-9	NA	TRBJ2-1	ASSPGQGSSYNEQF
NA	TRBV14	once	TRBJ2-5	PLETQY
NA	TRBV19	once	TRBJ1-2	ASSTKSALRYGYT
NA	TRBV4-1	NA	TRBJ1-2	ASSQGTDYGYT
TRBD1	TRBV19	few	TRBJ2-2	ASSPQGGQGYSGELF
TRBD2	TRBV28	once	TRBJ2-7	ASSSQTRTSGRPYEQY
TRBD1	TRBV7-9	NA	TRBJ2-1	ASSPGQGANNEQF
NA	TRBV6-5	NA	TRBJ2-2	ASRAPPGTGELF
NA	TRBV6-1	NA	TRBJ1-1	ASTNSGTEAF
NA	TRBV19	NA	TRBJ1-1	ASRDWADTEAF
NA	TRBV2	NA	TRBJ1-5	ASRDSNYNQPQH
NA	TRBV27	few	TRBJ1-5	ASSFSGLPQH
NA	TRBV14	NA	TRBJ1-2	ASAGNNYGYT
NA	TRBV7-3	NA	TRBJ2-1	ASSLMQSDEQF
TRBD1	TRBV6-5	NA	TRBJ1-2	ASSYGTGGENT
NA	TRBV10-3	once	TRBJ2-2	AISEGDSPGELF
NA	TRBV11-2	once	TRBJ2-1	ASSPPGGLNNEQF
NA	TRBV5-6	NA	TRBJ2-1	ASSLDARPEQF
TRBD1	TRBV27	NA	TRBJ1-1	ASSYRGLGTEAF
NA	TRBV10-2	NA	TRBJ2-3	ASSGGGPVGPDTQY
NA	TRBV7-2	once	TRBJ2-2	ASSLEGSFVMDTGELF